This T cell receptor beta chain is drawn from a study of blood T cells in healthy people across ages. Study results and limitations: The recorded TCR beta diversity per million T cells decreased in a roughly linear manner with age.

Using a J-beta primer mix together with a sample-barcoded 5' primer, a second PCR was run for about 7 to 12 cycles. TCRdb re-called the 5' RACE reads through MiXCR, storing one row per CDR3 protein. This sample yields about 1.6 million distinct CDR3 sequences, of which roughly a third are seen a single time; around 11% belongs to the top ten. This clonotype appeared a single time. Its cognate antigen is unknown. This CDR3 has 17 amino acids. Trimming removed 0 bases at V and 0 bases at J, with 13 bases between. The germline gives CDR1 LGHDT, CDR2 YNNKEL (reference sequence). The source is a woman aged 25 to 39 in good health. Sequencing was carried out using blood. The rearrangement joins TRBV3-1 to TRBJ2-3; D gene uncertain. CDR3 coding DNA: TGTGCCAGCAGCCAAGAATCCCCCATTCTTAGCACAGATACGCAGTATTTT. Translation: CASSQESPILSTDTQYF.